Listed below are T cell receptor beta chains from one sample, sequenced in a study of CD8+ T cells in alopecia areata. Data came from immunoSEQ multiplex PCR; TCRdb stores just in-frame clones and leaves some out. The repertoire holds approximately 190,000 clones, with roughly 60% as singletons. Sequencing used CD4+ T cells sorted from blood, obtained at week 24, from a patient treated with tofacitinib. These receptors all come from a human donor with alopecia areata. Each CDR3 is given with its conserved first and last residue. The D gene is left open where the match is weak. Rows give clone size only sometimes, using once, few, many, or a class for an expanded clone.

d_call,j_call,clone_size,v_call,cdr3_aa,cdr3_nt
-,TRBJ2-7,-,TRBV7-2,CASSETWGVAYEQYF,TGTGCCAGCAGCGAGACGTGGGGAGTCGCCTACGAGCAGTACTTC
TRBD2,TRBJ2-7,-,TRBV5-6,CASSLYASGSYEQYF,TGTGCCAGCAGCTTGTATGCTAGCGGGTCCTACGAGCAGTACTTC
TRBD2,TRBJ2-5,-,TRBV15,CATSKGLAATQETQYF,TGTGCCACCAGCAAAGGACTAGCGGCAACTCAAGAGACCCAGTACTTC
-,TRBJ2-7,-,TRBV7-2,CASSLVRGSAEQYF,TGTGCCAGCAGCTTAGTTCGGGGCTCGGCCGAGCAGTACTTC
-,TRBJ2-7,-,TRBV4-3,CASSQDHRRGDEQYF,TGCGCCAGCAGCCAAGACCATCGACGAGGGGACGAGCAGTACTTC
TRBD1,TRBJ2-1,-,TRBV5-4,CASSLDRGAYNEQFF,TGTGCCAGCAGCTTGGACAGGGGGGCCTACAATGAGCAGTTCTTC
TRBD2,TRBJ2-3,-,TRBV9,CASSKRGAPSTDTQYF,TGTGCCAGCAGCAAGCGGGGGGCCCCTAGCACAGATACGCAGTATTTT
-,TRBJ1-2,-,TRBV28,CASSSERRGYTF,TGTGCCAGCAGTTCGGAAAGACGCGGCTACACCTTC
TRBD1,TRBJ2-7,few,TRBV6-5,CASSYSAGQGYEQYF,TGTGCCAGCAGTTACTCCGCGGGACAGGGCTACGAGCAGTACTTC
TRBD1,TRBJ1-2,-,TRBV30,CAWSPQGVYGYTF,TGTGCCTGGAGTCCACAGGGGGTCTATGGCTACACCTTC
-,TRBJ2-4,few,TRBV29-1,CSVRATLAKNIQYF,TGCAGCGTTAGGGCAACACTAGCCAAAAACATTCAGTACTTC
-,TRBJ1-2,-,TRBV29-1,CSVEPQEGDGYTF,TGCAGCGTTGAGCCCCAGGAGGGTGACGGCTACACCTTC
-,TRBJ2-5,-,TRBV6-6,CASRGSQGSGVRAQYF,TGTGCCAGCAGGGGAAGCCAGGGGAGCGGGGTTAGGGCCCAGTACTTC
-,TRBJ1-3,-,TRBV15,CATSSPSDGNTIYF,TGTGCCACCAGCAGTCCCTCCGATGGAAACACCATATATTTT
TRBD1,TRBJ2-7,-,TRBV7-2,CASSVRQGAYEQYF,TGTGCCAGCAGCGTAAGACAGGGGGCATACGAGCAGTACTTC
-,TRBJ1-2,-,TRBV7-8,CASTPLAGRWGYGYTF,TGTGCCAGCACCCCTCTAGCTGGACGATGGGGCTATGGCTACACCTTC
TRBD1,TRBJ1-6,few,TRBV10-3,CATEGQGQYNSPLHF,TGTGCCACGGAGGGACAGGGACAATATAATTCACCCCTCCACTTT
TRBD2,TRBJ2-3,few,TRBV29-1,CSLAGDLKTTDTQYF,TGCAGTCTAGCGGGGGACCTTAAAACCACAGATACGCAGTATTTT
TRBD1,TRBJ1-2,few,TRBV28,CAIQDRVDYGYTF,TGTGCCATCCAGGACAGGGTGGACTATGGCTACACCTTC
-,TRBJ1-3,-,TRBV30,CAWSRDRLSGNTIYF,TGTGCCTGGAGCCGAGACAGGCTCTCTGGAAACACCATATATTTT
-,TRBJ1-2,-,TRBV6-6,CASTRTPNYGYTF,TGTGCCAGCACCCGGACACCTAACTATGGCTACACCTTC
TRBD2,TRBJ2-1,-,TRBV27,CASSLLAGGPLYEQFF,TGTGCCAGCAGCCTATTAGCGGGAGGGCCACTCTATGAGCAGTTCTTC